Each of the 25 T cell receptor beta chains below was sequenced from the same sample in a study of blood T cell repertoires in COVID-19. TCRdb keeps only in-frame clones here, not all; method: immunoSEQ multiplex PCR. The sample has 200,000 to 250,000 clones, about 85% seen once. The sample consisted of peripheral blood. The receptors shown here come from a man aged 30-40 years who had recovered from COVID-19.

The CDR3 nucleotides read TGTGCCAGCAGCCCAAGACAGGGAAGCAGTTCACCCCTCCACTTT. It encodes CASSPRQGSSSPLHF. The chain carries TRBV3-1 (or the pseudogene TRBV3-2) and TRBJ1-6, with 7 positions matching TRBD1. The CDR3 has 15 amino acids. Per the germline V gene, CDR1 is LGHDT and CDR2 is YNNKEL (reference sequence). V shed 4 bases and J 9 bases; nucleotides not matched to a gene: 9.

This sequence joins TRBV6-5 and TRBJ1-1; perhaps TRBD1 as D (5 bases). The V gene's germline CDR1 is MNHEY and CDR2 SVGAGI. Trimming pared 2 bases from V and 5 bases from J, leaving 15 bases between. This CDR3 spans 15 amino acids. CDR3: CASSYNGGGWTEAFF. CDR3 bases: TGTGCCAGCAGTTACAACGGGGGTGGATGGACTGAAGCTTTCTTT.

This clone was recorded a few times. The CDR3, as DNA: TGTGCCAGCAGTTATCAGGGGGGCAGTGATTCACCCCTCCACTTT. Translated, it gives CASSYQGGSDSPLHF. This chain links TRBV2 with TRBJ1-6; 7 positions agree with TRBD1. J lost 8 bases, V lost 5 bases, and 9 bases had no gene match. The CDR3 is 15 residues long. Germline assignment: CDR1 SNHLY and CDR2 FYNNEI.

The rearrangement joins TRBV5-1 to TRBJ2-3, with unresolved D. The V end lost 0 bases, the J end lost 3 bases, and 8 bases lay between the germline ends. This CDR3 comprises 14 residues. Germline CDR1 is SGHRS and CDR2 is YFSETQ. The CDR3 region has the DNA TGCGCCAGCAGCTTGGGAGCAAATACAGATACGCAGTATTTT. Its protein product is CASSLGANTDTQYF.

The CDR3 sequence is CASSRGPLDYGYTF. The CDR3 bases are TGTGCCAGTAGTAGAGGCCCACTGGACTATGGCTACACCTTC. V usage is TRBV19 and J usage is TRBJ1-2, with unresolved D. CDR3 length: 14 amino acids. Germline assignment: CDR1 LNHDA and CDR2 SQIVND (reference sequence). Deletions cut 4 bases from V and 3 bases from J, with 12 bases between. Filled out from reference TRBV19 and TRBJ1-2, the complete variable domain reads DGGITQSPKYLFRKEGQNVTLSCEQNLNHDAMYWYRQDPGQGLRLIYYSQIVNDFQKGDIAEGYSVSREKKESFPLTVTSAQKNPTAFYLCASSRGPLDYGYTFGSGTRLTVV.

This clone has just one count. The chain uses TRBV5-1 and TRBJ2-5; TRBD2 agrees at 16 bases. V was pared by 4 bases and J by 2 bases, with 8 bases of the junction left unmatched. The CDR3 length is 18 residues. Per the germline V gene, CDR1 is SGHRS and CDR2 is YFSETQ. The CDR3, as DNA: TGCGCCAGCAGCCTGCCAGGGACTAGCGGGGGGGCACAAGAGACCCAGTACTTC. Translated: CASSLPGTSGGAQETQYF. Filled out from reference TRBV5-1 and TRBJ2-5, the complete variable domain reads KAGVTQTPRYLIKTRGQQVTLSCSPISGHRSVSWYQQTPGQGLQFLFEYFSETQRNKGNFPGRFSGRQFSNSRSEMNVSTLELGDSALYLCASSLPGTSGGAQETQYFGPGTRLLVL.

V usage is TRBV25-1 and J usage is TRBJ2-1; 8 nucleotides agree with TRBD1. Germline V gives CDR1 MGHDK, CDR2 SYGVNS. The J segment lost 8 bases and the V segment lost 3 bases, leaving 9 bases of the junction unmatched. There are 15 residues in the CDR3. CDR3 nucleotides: TGTGCCAGCAGTGATGACAGGGGTGGAAGCGATGAGCAGTTCTTC. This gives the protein CASSDDRGGSDEQFF.

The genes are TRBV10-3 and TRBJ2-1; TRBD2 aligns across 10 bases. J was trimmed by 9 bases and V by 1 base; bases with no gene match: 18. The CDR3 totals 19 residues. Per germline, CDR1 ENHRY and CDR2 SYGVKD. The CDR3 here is CAISELVPAGGRRRAEQFF. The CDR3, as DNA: TGTGCCATCAGTGAGTTGGTCCCAGCGGGGGGGCGACGCCGGGCTGAGCAGTTCTTC.

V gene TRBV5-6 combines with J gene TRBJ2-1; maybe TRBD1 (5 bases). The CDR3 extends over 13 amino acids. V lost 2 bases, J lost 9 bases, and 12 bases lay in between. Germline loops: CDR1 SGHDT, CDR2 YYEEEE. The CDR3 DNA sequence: TGTGCCAGCAGCTTCAAGGGTAGGGGTGAGCAGTTCTTC. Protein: CASSFKGRGEQFF.

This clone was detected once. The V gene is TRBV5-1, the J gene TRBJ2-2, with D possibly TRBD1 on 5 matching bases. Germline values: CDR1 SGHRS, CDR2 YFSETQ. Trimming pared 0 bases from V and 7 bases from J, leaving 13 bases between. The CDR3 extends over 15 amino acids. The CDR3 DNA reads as TGCGCCAGCAGCTTGGACCAGCAGGGTATCGGGGAGCTGTTTTTT. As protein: CASSLDQQGIGELFF.

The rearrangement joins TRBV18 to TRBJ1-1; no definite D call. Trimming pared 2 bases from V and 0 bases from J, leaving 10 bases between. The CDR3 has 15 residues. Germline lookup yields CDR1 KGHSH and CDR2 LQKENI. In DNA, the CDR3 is TGTGCCAGCTCACCAATCCAGATTATGAACACTGAAGCTTTCTTT. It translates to CASSPIQIMNTEAFF.

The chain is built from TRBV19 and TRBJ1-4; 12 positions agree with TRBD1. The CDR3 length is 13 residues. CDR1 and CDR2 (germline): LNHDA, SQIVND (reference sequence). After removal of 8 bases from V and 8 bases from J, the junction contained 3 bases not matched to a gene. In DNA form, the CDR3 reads TGTGCCAGTCTGGGGACAGGGGGCGAAAAACTGTTTTTT. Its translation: CASLGTGGEKLFF.

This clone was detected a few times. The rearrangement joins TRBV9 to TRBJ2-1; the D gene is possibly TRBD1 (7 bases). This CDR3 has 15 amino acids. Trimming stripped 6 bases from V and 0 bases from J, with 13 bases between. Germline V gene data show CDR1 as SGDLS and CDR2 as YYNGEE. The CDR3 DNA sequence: TGTGCCAGCACCAGGGGGGCGAGCTCCTACAATGAGCAGTTCTTC. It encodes CASTRGASSYNEQFF. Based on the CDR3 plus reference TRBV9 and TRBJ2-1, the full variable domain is DSGVTQTPKHLITATGQRVTLRCSPRSGDLSVYWYQQSLDQGLQFLIQYYNGEERAKGNILERFSAQQFPDLHSELNLSSLELGDSALYFCASTRGASSYNEQFFGPGTRLTVL.

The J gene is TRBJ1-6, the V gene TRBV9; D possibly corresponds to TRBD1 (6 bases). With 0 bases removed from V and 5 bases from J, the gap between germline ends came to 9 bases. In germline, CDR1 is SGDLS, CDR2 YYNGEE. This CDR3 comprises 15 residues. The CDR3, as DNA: TGTGCCAGCAGCGTAGGGGGACATAATAATTCACCCCTCCACTTT. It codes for CASSVGGHNNSPLHF.

This chain's CDR3 is CASSSSGVYEQYV. For the CDR3, the DNA is TGTGCCAGCAGTTCTAGCGGGGTCTACGAGCAGTACGTC. V and J are TRBV12-3 or TRBV12-4 and TRBJ2-7, with 9 nucleotides matching TRBD2. The trim removed 4 bases at V and 3 bases at J, leaving 1 base unmatched. The CDR3 loop spans 13 amino acids.

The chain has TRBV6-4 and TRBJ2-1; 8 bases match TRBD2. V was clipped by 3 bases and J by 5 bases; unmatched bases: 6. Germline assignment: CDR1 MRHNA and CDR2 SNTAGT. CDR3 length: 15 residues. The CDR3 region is CASSEGTSGNNEQFF. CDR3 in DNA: TGTGCCAGCAGTGAAGGTACTAGCGGTAACAATGAGCAGTTCTTC.

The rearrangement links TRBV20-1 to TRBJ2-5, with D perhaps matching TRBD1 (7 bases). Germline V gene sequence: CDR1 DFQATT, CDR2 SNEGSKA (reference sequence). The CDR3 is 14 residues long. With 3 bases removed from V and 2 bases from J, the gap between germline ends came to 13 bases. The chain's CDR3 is CSASPGGWQETQYF. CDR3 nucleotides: TGCAGTGCTAGTCCAGGGGGGTGGCAAGAGACCCAGTACTTC.

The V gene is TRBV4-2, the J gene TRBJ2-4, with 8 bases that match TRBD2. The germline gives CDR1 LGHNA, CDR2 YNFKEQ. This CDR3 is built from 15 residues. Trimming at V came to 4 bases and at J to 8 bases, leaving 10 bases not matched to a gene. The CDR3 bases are TGTGCCAGCAGCCGGGGAGACTCCGGGGGGGACATTCAGTACTTC. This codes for CASSRGDSGGDIQYF.

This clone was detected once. CDR3 sequence (DNA): TGTGCCAGCAGCGCAACGGGTCCTCGGTCAGATACGCAGTATTTT. Its protein product is CASSATGPRSDTQYF. This rearrangement joins TRBV9 to TRBJ2-3; no firm D call. This CDR3 is built from 15 residues. Trimming stripped 3 bases from V and 4 bases from J, with 15 bases between. Per the germline V gene, CDR1 is SGDLS and CDR2 is YYNGEE.

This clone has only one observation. The CDR3 DNA reads as TGTGCCACCCTTGATGGGACTAGCGGCTACGAGCAGTACGTC. Its translation is CATLDGTSGYEQYV. This rearrangement joins TRBV10-3 to TRBJ2-7, with 11 bases that match TRBD2. The germline V gene has CDR1 ENHRY and CDR2 SYGVKD. The trim removed 10 bases at V and 3 bases at J, leaving 8 bases unmatched. The CDR3 sequence is 14 residues long.

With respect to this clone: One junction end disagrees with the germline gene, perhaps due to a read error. This CDR3 is CRVDGWGGGTEAFF. CDR3 in DNA: TGCCGCGTTGATGGGTGGGGGGGCGGCACTGAAGCTTTCTTT. The V call is TRBV29-1, the J call TRBJ1-1, with a possible D match to TRBD1 (6 bases). This CDR3 spans 14 amino acids. Germline CDR1 reads SQVTM; CDR2 reads ANQGSEA.

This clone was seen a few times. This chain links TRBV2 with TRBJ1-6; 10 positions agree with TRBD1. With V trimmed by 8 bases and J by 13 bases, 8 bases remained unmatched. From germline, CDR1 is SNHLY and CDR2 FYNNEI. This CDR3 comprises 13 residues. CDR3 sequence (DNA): TGTGCCAGCCTCGGGACAGGGGAAATTCCCCTCCACTTT. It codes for CASLGTGEIPLHF.

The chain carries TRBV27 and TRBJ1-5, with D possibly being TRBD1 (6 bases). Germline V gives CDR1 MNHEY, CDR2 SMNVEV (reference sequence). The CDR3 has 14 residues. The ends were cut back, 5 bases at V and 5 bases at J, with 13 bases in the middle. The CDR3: CASSLTAGDQPQHF. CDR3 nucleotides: TGTGCCAGCAGTCTTACGGCAGGGGATCAGCCCCAGCATTTT.

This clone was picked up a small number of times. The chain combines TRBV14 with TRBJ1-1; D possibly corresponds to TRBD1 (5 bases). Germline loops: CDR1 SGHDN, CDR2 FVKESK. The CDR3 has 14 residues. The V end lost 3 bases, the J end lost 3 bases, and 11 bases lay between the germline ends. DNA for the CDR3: TGTGCCAGCAGCCACCTGGGACTGTACACTGAAGCTTTCTTT. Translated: CASSHLGLYTEAFF.

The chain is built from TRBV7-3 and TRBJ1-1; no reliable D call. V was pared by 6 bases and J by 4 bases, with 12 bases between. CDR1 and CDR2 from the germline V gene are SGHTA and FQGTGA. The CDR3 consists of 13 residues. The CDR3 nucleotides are TGTGCCAGCAGTTCACAGTTTGGCACTGAAGCTTTCTTT. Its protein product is CASSSQFGTEAFF.